A single sample is the source of the 31 T cell receptor beta chains below, sequenced in a study of blood T cells in healthy people across ages. Through a sample-barcoded 5' primer and a J-beta primer mix, a second PCR was run for roughly 6 to 11 cycles. TCRdb reprocessed the 5' RACE reads with MiXCR, giving one entry per CDR3 protein. The sample includes some 690,000 distinct CDR3 sequences, around a fifth of them seen just once. Sequences were obtained from blood. These TCRs come from a man in his 70s in good health.

This clonotype occurred many times. The chain is built from TRBV11-2 and TRBJ2-2; 12 bases line up with TRBD2. Germline-derived CDR1 and CDR2 are SGHAT and FQNNGV. The CDR3 is made up of 17 amino acids. V lost 4 bases and J lost 0; bases outside the gene matches: 3. In DNA, the CDR3 is TGTGCCAGCAGCTCTGGACTAGCGGGGACGAACACCGGGGAGCTGTTTTTT. This encodes CASSSGLAGTNTGELFF. Supplemented by reference TRBV11-2 and TRBJ2-2, the full variable domain reads EAGVAQSPRYKIIEKRQSVAFWCNPISGHATLYWYQQILGQGPKLLIQFQNNGVVDDSQLPKDRFSAERLKGVDSTLKIQPAKLEDSAVYLCASSSGLAGTNTGELFFGEGSRLTVL.

This chain links TRBV6-5 with TRBJ1-6, with D tentatively TRBD1 (5 bases). V lost 7 bases and J 5 bases, leaving 15 bases between the germline ends. This CDR3 has 15 amino acids. CDR1 and CDR2 from the germline V gene are MNHEY and SVGAGI. CDR3 bases: TGTGCCAGCACCAGGGACGCCCTTCATAATTCACCCCTCCACTTT. Protein sequence: CASTRDALHNSPLHF.

V usage is TRBV12-3 or TRBV12-4 and J usage is TRBJ2-5; D gene unclear. CDR3 length: 14 amino acids. V was shortened by 6 bases and J by 4 bases, with 15 bases between the two germline ends. CDR3 in amino acids: CASSPRASLETQYF. DNA for the CDR3: TGTGCCAGCAGCCCACGGGCGTCCCTAGAGACCCAGTACTTC.

The chain uses TRBV15 and TRBJ1-4; 9 nucleotides align to TRBD1. In germline, CDR1 is LNHNV, CDR2 YYDKDF (reference sequence). V was pared by 3 bases and J by 7 bases, with 9 bases of the junction left unmatched. This CDR3 is 16 amino acids long. The chain's CDR3 is CATSRDRTGEREKLFF. The CDR3 DNA reads as TGTGCCACCAGCAGGGATCGGACAGGGGAACGTGAAAAACTGTTTTTT.

This clonotype was observed a handful of times. Without the conserved terminal phenylalanine or tryptophan, this CDR3 likely stems from a read error. The V call is TRBV3-1, the J call TRBJ1-1; no clear D. Germline V CDR1 and CDR2: LGHDT, YNNKEL (reference sequence). This CDR3 contains 14 residues. V was clipped by 1 base and J by 3 bases, with 9 bases between them. CDR3 in DNA: TGTGCCAGCAGCCAAGTCTCTGGGGACACTGAAGCTTTCTCT. It specifies CASSQVSGDTEAFS.

The chain joins TRBV6-5 to TRBJ2-2; D not certain. V lost 11 bases and J 2 bases, leaving 12 bases between the germline ends. The germline V gene encodes CDR1 MNHEY and CDR2 SVGAGI. The CDR3 is 13 residues long. The CDR3 sequence is CAVFSINTGELFF. In nucleotides, the CDR3 is TGTGCCGTCTTCAGCATCAACACCGGGGAGCTGTTTTTT.

This chain joins TRBV13 and TRBJ1-1, with D perhaps matching TRBD1 (5 bases). Germline CDR1 and CDR2: PRHDT and FYEKMQ (reference sequence). This CDR3 has 15 amino acids. The ends were cut back, 6 bases at V and 0 bases at J, with 14 bases in the middle. As DNA, the CDR3 is TGTGCCAGCAGGGAGAGGGGACTGATGAACACTGAAGCTTTCTTT. This gives the protein CASRERGLMNTEAFF.

A few counts support this clonotype. The chain couples TRBV21-1 to TRBJ2-1; the D call TRBD1 from the table was never checked on the DNA. TRBV21-1 is annotated as a pseudogene. This CDR3 comprises 14 residues. The CDR3 region has the DNA TGTGCCAGCAGCGGAAGCGGGGGCGCAAATGAGCAGTTCTTC. Its translation is CASSGSGGANEQFF.

V and J are TRBV6-5 and TRBJ1-2; a weak D match, TRBD1 (5 bases). This CDR3 spans 15 amino acids. Germline V gives CDR1 MNHEY, CDR2 SVGAGI. Trimming removed 6 bases at V and 1 base at J, with 15 bases between. The CDR3 loop is CASRNRGHYNYGYTF. Here the CDR3 DNA reads TGTGCCAGCAGAAATAGGGGTCACTATAACTATGGCTACACCTTC.

This clonotype was recorded a few times. The rearrangement uses TRBV27 and TRBJ1-6, with 9 bases aligning to TRBD1. Germline lookup yields CDR1 MNHEY and CDR2 SMNVEV (reference sequence). The CDR3 covers 15 residues. V shed 5 bases and J 5 bases; nucleotides not matched to a gene: 4. CDR3 amino acids: CASSQQGAHNSPLHF. The DNA of the CDR3 is TGTGCCAGCAGTCAACAGGGGGCCCATAATTCACCCCTCCACTTT.

The rearrangement links TRBV28 to TRBJ2-3, with 14 bases fitting TRBD2. This CDR3 spans 21 amino acids. J gave up 3 bases and V 2 bases, and 16 bases lay outside the gene matches. Germline V gene sequence: CDR1 MDHEN, CDR2 SYDVKM. The CDR3 here is CASSLNYRGTSGGPGTDTQYF. The CDR3 DNA reads as TGTGCCAGCAGTTTAAATTATCGAGGGACTAGCGGGGGCCCTGGGACAGATACGCAGTATTTT.

The sample holds many counts of this clonotype. This chain links TRBV11-2 with TRBJ2-3; no definite D call. This CDR3 contains 18 residues. Germline V lookup: CDR1 SGHAT, CDR2 FQNNGV. Between the trimmed V and J ends, which lost 4 bases and 8 bases, there was a span of 28 bases. The CDR3 loop is CASSSPNFAATNTRTQYF. In DNA form, the CDR3 reads TGTGCCAGCAGCTCCCCGAACTTTGCGGCGACAAACACTCGTACGCAGTATTTT.

This chain joins TRBV3-1 and TRBJ1-2, with D tentatively TRBD1 (6 bases). Germline loops: CDR1 LGHDT, CDR2 YNNKEL (reference sequence). Trimming removed 4 bases from V and 12 bases from J, with 15 bases in between. This CDR3 is 12 amino acids long. Written as DNA, the CDR3 is TGTGCCAGCAGCCGGGGGGCGACGGCCAACACCTTC. The encoded protein is CASSRGATANTF.

This clonotype was detected only a few times. The V and J genes are TRBV20-1 and TRBJ1-3; D not resolved. Trimming shortened V by 3 bases and J by 4 bases, and 13 bases separated the two germline ends. The CDR3 is 14 residues long. Per germline, CDR1 DFQATT and CDR2 SNEGSKA (reference sequence). The CDR3 is CSASWAAGGNTIYF. The CDR3 DNA follows: TGCAGTGCTAGTTGGGCTGCGGGAGGAAACACCATATATTTT.

This clonotype showed up just a few times. The CDR3 end shows no conserved phenylalanine or tryptophan, and so a read error is likely. The chain employs TRBV10-3 and TRBJ1-6; TRBD1 agrees at 8 bases. Per germline, CDR1 ENHRY and CDR2 SYGVKD. This CDR3 spans 15 amino acids. V gave up 6 bases and J gave up 5 bases; unmatched junction bases: 6. For the CDR3, the DNA is TGTGCCATCAGGGACAGGGAATCGAATAATTCACCCCTCCACCTT. Protein product: CAIRDRESNNSPLHL.

This clonotype appeared a few times. This sequence joins TRBV9 and TRBJ2-1; D is uncertain. Germline-derived CDR1 and CDR2 are SGDLS and YYNGEE. The CDR3 runs 11 residues. Trimming left V 8 bases short and J 5 bases short, with 8 bases between. Here the CDR3 DNA reads TGTGCCAGTAGTGGGAACAATGAGCAGTTCTTC. It codes for CASSGNNEQFF.

This clonotype appeared a few times. The CDR3 here is CASKTRKGREETQYF. DNA of the CDR3: TGTGCCAGCAAAACCCGGAAGGGGCGCGAGGAGACCCAGTACTTC. The chain links TRBV28 to TRBJ2-5; D might be TRBD1 (5 bases). V was shortened by 7 bases and J by 5 bases, with 20 bases between the two germline ends. The CDR3 is 15 amino acids. Per germline, CDR1 MDHEN and CDR2 SYDVKM.

Ten or more counts support this clonotype. This chain connects TRBV12-3 or TRBV12-4 to TRBJ2-1; 8 bases fit TRBD2. V lost 1 base and J lost 2; bases outside the gene matches: 1. The CDR3 loop spans 15 amino acids. The CDR3 coding sequence is TGTGCCAGCAGTTTAGTGGGACTAGCCTACAATGAGCAGTTCTTC. Protein product: CASSLVGLAYNEQFF.

The V and J genes are TRBV2 and TRBJ2-3; 7 bases match TRBD2. Germline lookup yields CDR1 SNHLY and CDR2 FYNNEI. The CDR3 is 17 residues long. The V segment lost 5 bases and the J segment 9 bases; nucleotides outside the gene matches: 20. The CDR3 protein is CASSLQPPGGPAGTQYF. Here the CDR3 DNA reads TGTGCCAGCAGTCTGCAACCCCCGGGGGGTCCGGCTGGAACGCAGTATTTT. Combining the CDR3 with reference TRBV2 and TRBJ2-3 gives the whole variable domain EPEVTQTPSHQVTQMGQEVILRCVPISNHLYFYWYRQILGQKVEFLVSFYNNEISEKSEIFDDQFSVERPDGSNFTLKIRSTKLEDSAMYFCASSLQPPGGPAGTQYFGPGTRLTVL.

The chain links TRBV21-1 to TRBJ2-6; whether TRBD1, the table's D call, matches the DNA was not checked. TRBV21-1 is a pseudogene. The CDR3 consists of 18 residues. The CDR3 coding sequence is TGTGCCAGCAGCAAAGTATCGAGCAGGGGGTGTGGGGCCAACGTCCTGACTTTC. Protein: CASSKVSSRGCGANVLTF.

The rearrangement uses TRBV10-3 and TRBJ2-5; a weak D match, TRBD1 (7 bases). Germline values: CDR1 ENHRY, CDR2 SYGVKD. This CDR3 spans 17 amino acids. V lost 5 bases to trimming and J lost 3 bases, with 22 bases between them. The CDR3 coding sequence is TGTGCCATCAGTAGAAACAGGGGACTCGGTACGGAAGAGACCCAGTACTTC. Translated: CAISRNRGLGTEETQYF.

V is TRBV7-9 and J is TRBJ2-3, with D tentatively TRBD2 (6 bases). From germline, CDR1 is SEHNR and CDR2 FQNEAQ (reference sequence). Trimming stripped 3 bases from V and 2 bases from J, with 18 bases between. The CDR3 consists of 17 residues. Here the CDR3 DNA reads TGTGCCAGCAGCTTTCGCACGTCGGAGGGATTCACAGATACGCAGTATTTT. Residues: CASSFRTSEGFTDTQYF.

This clonotype was seen only a few times. The V gene is TRBV7-9, the J gene TRBJ2-1; D gene unclear. CDR1 SEHNR and CDR2 FQNEAQ come from the germline V gene (reference sequence). V lost 1 base and J 6 bases, leaving 10 bases between the germline ends. The CDR3 has 14 residues. The chain's CDR3 is CASSLGGERNEQFF. The CDR3 DNA reads TGTGCCAGCAGCTTAGGTGGAGAGCGCAATGAGCAGTTCTTC.

The sample holds a few counts of this clonotype. This chain links TRBV2 with TRBJ2-4; possible D gene TRBD2, 6 bases. The CDR3 runs 14 residues. Looked up from germline, CDR1 is SNHLY and CDR2 is FYNNEI. V was pared by 4 bases and J by 3 bases, with 10 bases between. CDR3 in amino acids: CASSVGGNKNIQYF. CDR3 sequence (DNA): TGTGCCAGCAGTGTGGGCGGGAACAAAAACATTCAGTACTTC.

V usage is TRBV2 and J usage is TRBJ1-2; possibly TRBD1 for D (6 bases). V lost 7 bases to trimming and J lost 4 bases, with 16 bases between them. Per the germline V gene, CDR1 is SNHLY and CDR2 is FYNNEI. CDR3 length equals 14 residues. CDR3 residues: CASKDSDSSYGYTF. CDR3 in DNA: TGTGCCAGCAAGGACAGCGATAGCTCCTATGGCTACACCTTC.

This sequence joins TRBV29-1 and TRBJ1-2; the D is unclear. The CDR3 sequence is 16 residues long. Trimming cost V 4 bases and J 2 bases, with 20 bases left between them. Germline V gives CDR1 SQVTM, CDR2 ANQGSEA. The CDR3 loop reads CSVALVIGPKNYGYTF. The DNA for the CDR3 is TGCAGCGTTGCATTGGTTATTGGCCCGAAAAACTATGGCTACACCTTC.

This clonotype appeared a few times. This rearrangement joins TRBV5-1 to TRBJ2-2; 7 bases line up with TRBD2. Germline V gene data show CDR1 as SGHRS and CDR2 as YFSETQ. This CDR3 region has 15 residues. The V gene end was trimmed by 4 bases and the J gene end by 3 bases; junction bases not matched to a gene: 6. In DNA form, the CDR3 reads TGCGCCAGCAGCACCACTAGCGTCGACACCGGGGAGCTGTTTTTT. Its protein product is CASSTTSVDTGELFF. The full variable domain, rest sourced from reference TRBV5-1 and TRBJ2-2, is KAGVTQTPRYLIKTRGQQVTLSCSPISGHRSVSWYQQTPGQGLQFLFEYFSETQRNKGNFPGRFSGRQFSNSRSEMNVSTLELGDSALYLCASSTTSVDTGELFFGEGSRLTVL.

This chain links TRBV9 with TRBJ2-2; D gene unclear. Germline lookup yields CDR1 SGDLS and CDR2 YYNGEE. Trimming pared 3 bases from V and 4 bases from J, leaving 10 bases between. The CDR3 consists of 14 residues. The DNA of the CDR3 is TGTGCCAGCAGCGGAAAGCGCGGCACCGGGGAGCTGTTTTTT. This codes for CASSGKRGTGELFF.

The gene calls are TRBV12-3 or TRBV12-4 and TRBJ1-4; 10 bases fit TRBD1. J was trimmed by 5 bases and V by 7 bases; bases with no gene match: 7. The CDR3 has 15 amino acids. The CDR3 DNA is TGTGCCAGCAACTCCCGGACAGGGGGAAATGAAAAACTGTTTTTT. This encodes CASNSRTGGNEKLFF.

This clonotype was counted a few times. The CDR3 carries no conserved terminal phenylalanine or tryptophan, so it likely arises from a read error. This sequence joins TRBV4-2 and TRBJ2-5, with TRBD1 matching 7 bases. The CDR3 contains 14 residues. Germline values: CDR1 LGHNA, CDR2 YNFKEQ. The junction had 8 bases not matched to a gene; V was cut back by 1 base and J by 9 bases. CDR3 region: CASSQGEGQAAQYL. Here the CDR3 DNA reads TGTGCCAGCAGCCAAGGTGAAGGACAGGCGGCCCAGTACCTC.

The rearrangement joins TRBV7-2 to TRBJ2-7; 9 bases align to TRBD1. V lost 3 bases, J lost 5 bases, and 8 bases stayed unmatched. This CDR3 has 15 amino acids. Germline loops: CDR1 SGHTA, CDR2 FQGNSA. CDR3 nucleotide sequence: TGTGCCAGCAGCTTGGCAGGGACAGGGCAACACGAGCAGTACTTC. Translation gives CASSLAGTGQHEQYF.